One and the same sample provided the 21 T cell receptor beta chains below, sequenced in a study of blood T cell repertoires in COVID-19. Clones were read by immunoSEQ multiplex PCR, and TCRdb kept only the in-frame ones, dropping some. This table has roughly 100,000 clones, over 75% appearing once. The source material was peripheral blood. The source is a human donor in a cohort sampled during active COVID-19.

The V call is TRBV4-1, the J call TRBJ1-2; 11 nucleotides align to TRBD1. Per germline, CDR1 MGHRA and CDR2 YSYEKL. Germline trimming cut 4 bases from V and 5 bases from J; bases unmatched to any gene: 6. The CDR3 runs 15 residues. The CDR3 loop reads CASSLGGQGEYGYTF. In nucleotides, the CDR3 is TGCGCCAGCAGCCTAGGGGGACAGGGGGAATATGGCTACACCTTC.

This rearrangement joins TRBV19 to TRBJ2-5, with 15 bases identical to TRBD2. Germline CDR1 and CDR2: LNHDA and SQIVND (reference sequence). The trim removed 10 bases at V and 5 bases at J, leaving 14 bases unmatched. The CDR3 runs 17 residues. CDR3 residues: CATTGTSGGPPGETQYF. For the CDR3, the DNA is TGTGCCACCACCGGGACTAGCGGGGGGCCCCCAGGGGAGACCCAGTACTTC.

The chain combines TRBV4-3 with TRBJ2-1; 7 bases agree with TRBD1. Germline V gene lookup returns CDR1 LGHNA and CDR2 YSLEER. The CDR3 is 15 residues long. The V and J ends lost 3 bases and 6 bases, in that order; junction bases with no gene match: 8. The DNA of the CDR3 is TGCGCCAGCAGCCAGATCTGGGACAGTTTCAATGAGCAGTTCTTC. Its translation is CASSQIWDSFNEQFF.

This rearrangement joins TRBV7-8 to TRBJ2-7; D may be TRBD1 (6 bases). This CDR3 has 15 amino acids. V lost 4 bases, J lost 0 bases, and 13 bases lay in between. CDR1 and CDR2 from the germline V gene are SGHVS and FQNEAQ. CDR3 DNA: TGTGCCAGCAGCTACCGGGACACGAGCTCCTACGAGCAGTACTTC. Its translation is CASSYRDTSSYEQYF.

J is TRBJ1-5 and V is TRBV28; TRBD1 aligns across 8 bases. J was trimmed by 2 bases and V by 3 bases; bases with no gene match: 3. The CDR3 covers 15 residues. Germline assignment: CDR1 MDHEN and CDR2 SYDVKM. The CDR3: CASSFQGARNQPQHF. Here the CDR3 DNA reads TGTGCCAGCAGTTTTCAGGGGGCCCGCAATCAGCCCCAGCATTTT.

This clone was seen a single time. The chain links TRBV5-1 to TRBJ2-5; D ambiguous. Trimming shortened V by 1 base and J by 0 bases, and 4 bases separated the two germline ends. This CDR3 is built from 13 residues. From germline, CDR1 is SGHRS and CDR2 YFSETQ. CDR3 nucleotides: TGCGCCAGCAGCTTGTTTAACCAAGAGACCCAGTACTTC. Protein: CASSLFNQETQYF.

The V and J genes are TRBV28 and TRBJ2-3; weak D call: TRBD2 (6 bases). This CDR3 has 13 residues. Germline CDR1 and CDR2: MDHEN and SYDVKM. V was shortened by 4 bases and J by 1 base, with 6 bases between the two germline ends. The CDR3 reads CASSSSGTDTQYF. CDR3 in DNA: TGTGCCAGCAGTTCTAGCGGCACAGATACGCAGTATTTT.

The CDR3, as DNA: TGTGCCAGCAGCCCAGCGGGAGCCACAGATACGCAGTATTTT. Encoded protein: CASSPAGATDTQYF. The V call is TRBV25-1, the J call TRBJ2-3, with 8 nucleotides matching TRBD2. From germline, CDR1 is MGHDK and CDR2 SYGVNS. J was trimmed by 2 bases and V by 6 bases; bases with no gene match: 4. This CDR3 spans 14 amino acids. Using reference TRBV25-1 and TRBJ2-3 for the parts outside the CDR3, the full variable domain is EADIYQTPRYLVIGTGKKITLECSQTMGHDKMYWYQQDPGMELHLIHYSYGVNSTEKGDLSSESTVSRIRTEHFPLTLESARPSHTSQYLCASSPAGATDTQYFGPGTRLTVL.

The CDR3 region has the DNA TGTGCCAGCAGGATCGAGGGAGACAACTATGGCTACACCTTC. It encodes CASRIEGDNYGYTF. This chain links TRBV6-5 with TRBJ1-2; no definite D call. The CDR3 spans 14 residues. V lost 6 bases, J lost 2 bases, and 13 bases lay in between. Looked up from germline, CDR1 is MNHEY and CDR2 is SVGAGI.

V gene TRBV28 combines with J gene TRBJ2-1; 9 positions agree with TRBD2. The germline V gene encodes CDR1 MDHEN and CDR2 SYDVKM. V was pared by 3 bases and J by 8 bases, with 11 bases of the junction left unmatched. The CDR3 extends over 16 amino acids. CDR3 residues: CASSFYPSGKGDEQFF. The CDR3 bases are TGTGCCAGCAGTTTCTACCCTAGCGGGAAGGGGGATGAGCAGTTCTTC.

The V call is TRBV6-5, the J call TRBJ2-7; 12 bases map to TRBD2. Trimming at V came to 4 bases and at J to 0 bases, leaving 1 base not matched to a gene. Germline V gives CDR1 MNHEY, CDR2 SVGAGI. The CDR3 has 15 amino acids. The CDR3 here is CASSLTSGSSYEQYF. DNA of the CDR3: TGTGCCAGCAGTTTGACTAGCGGGAGCTCCTACGAGCAGTACTTC.

This clone was observed a single time. J is TRBJ2-3 and V is TRBV4-3; perhaps TRBD2 as D (6 bases). The V gene lost 0 bases and the J gene lost 9 bases, with 13 bases spanning the gap. The CDR3 sequence is 14 residues long. The germline CDR1 and CDR2 sequences are LGHNA and YSLEER. In nucleotides, the CDR3 is TGCGCCAGCAGCCAAGATTTTGGGACTTCCACGCAGTATTTT. It specifies CASSQDFGTSTQYF.

The V and J genes are TRBV4-2 and TRBJ2-7, with D possibly matching TRBD1 (6 bases). CDR3 size: 16 residues. Germline V lookup: CDR1 LGHNA, CDR2 YNFKEQ. Trimming took 3 bases from V and 3 from J, leaving 18 bases between them. CDR3 coding DNA: TGTGCCAGCAGCCAGGAGACAGGAAGTGGGGGCTACGAGCAGTACTTC. Translating gives CASSQETGSGGYEQYF.

The chain has TRBV28 and TRBJ1-2, with D unresolved. Trimming cost V 2 bases and J 4 bases, with 8 bases left between them. The CDR3 is 13 residues long. Germline-derived CDR1 and CDR2 are MDHEN and SYDVKM. For the CDR3, the DNA is TGTGCCAGCAGTTTAGGCGGAGGCTATGGCTACACCTTC. This gives the protein CASSLGGGYGYTF.

The V and J genes are TRBV7-2 and TRBJ2-5; a weak D match, TRBD2 (5 bases). Per germline, CDR1 SGHTA and CDR2 FQGNSA. The V and J ends lost 1 base and 4 bases respectively, with 10 bases between them. The CDR3 contains 14 residues. The DNA for the CDR3 is TGTGCCAGCAGCTTAGGCGGGCTTGGAGAGACCCAGTACTTC. The encoded protein is CASSLGGLGETQYF.

CDR3 residues: CAWSVGQNYEQYF. CDR3 DNA: TGTGCCTGGAGTGTTGGGCAAAACTACGAGCAGTACTTC. The J gene is TRBJ2-7, the V gene TRBV30; D remains unclear. The V gene's germline CDR1 is GTSNPN and CDR2 SVGIG (reference sequence). CDR3 length equals 13 residues. V dropped 0 bases and J dropped 3 bases, with 9 bases sitting between them.

The chain is built from TRBV11-2 and TRBJ2-3; TRBD2 matches at 12 bases. There are 16 residues in the CDR3. The V gene's germline CDR1 is SGHAT and CDR2 FQNNGV. V shed 5 bases, J shed 5 bases, and the junction held 8 bases outside the gene matches. The CDR3 loop is CASSRLAGGRLDTQYF. For the CDR3, the DNA is TGTGCCAGCAGCCGTCTAGCGGGGGGGAGATTAGATACGCAGTATTTT.

The chain uses TRBV28 and TRBJ1-2; 7 nucleotides match TRBD1. CDR1 and CDR2 (germline): MDHEN, SYDVKM. This CDR3 region has 18 residues. J gave up 1 base and V 4 bases, and 15 bases lay outside the gene matches. The CDR3 reads CASSSVTGQSLLNYGYTF. DNA for the CDR3: TGTGCCAGCAGTTCTGTCACGGGACAGTCTCTGCTTAACTATGGCTACACCTTC.

The chain links TRBV7-2 to TRBJ1-5, with D unclear. Trimming cost V 0 bases and J 2 bases, with 14 bases left between them. Germline CDR1 is SGHTA and CDR2 is FQGNSA. The CDR3 spans 17 residues. The DNA of the CDR3 is TGTGCCAGCAGCTTAGCGCTGGGAGGTGCTGGCAATCAGCCCCAGCATTTT. This gives the protein CASSLALGGAGNQPQHF.

The V and J genes are TRBV7-9 and TRBJ1-4; D possibly corresponds to TRBD1 (5 bases). Per the germline V gene, CDR1 is SEHNR and CDR2 is FQNEAQ (reference sequence). CDR3 length: 14 residues. Between the trimmed V and J ends, which lost 4 bases and 8 bases, there was a span of 14 bases. The CDR3 coding sequence is TGTGCCAGCAGCTCGGACATCCTACGGGAAAAACTGTTTTTT. Amino acid sequence: CASSSDILREKLFF.

V gene TRBV18 combines with J gene TRBJ2-2; 8 bases align to TRBD2. Germline V gene lookup returns CDR1 KGHSH and CDR2 LQKENI. V gave up 7 bases and J gave up 4 bases; unmatched junction bases: 2. The CDR3 length is 13 residues. CDR3 nucleotide sequence: TGTGCCAGCTGTAGCGGGGTCACCGGGGAGCTGTTTTTT. Protein sequence: CASCSGVTGELFF.